This is a list of T cell receptor beta chains from one sample in a study of blood T cell repertoires in COVID-19. Assay: immunoSEQ multiplex PCR; the TCRdb copy retains only in-frame clones and omits some. The table lists about 100,000 clones, 92% of them singletons. Sample: peripheral blood. Receptor source: a man aged 65-85 years with acute or convalescent COVID-19. CDR3s leave out the opening cysteine and the closing phenylalanine or tryptophan. D genes are given only for firm matches.

d_gene: TRBD1
v_gene: TRBV9
CDR3aa: ASSVGVTGGNEQF

d_gene: .
v_gene: TRBV6-5
CDR3aa: ASSYSHGNEQF

d_gene: TRBD1
v_gene: TRBV4-2
CDR3aa: ASSKQGVYTEAF

d_gene: .
v_gene: TRBV27
CDR3aa: ASSFATGPLH

d_gene: TRBD1
v_gene: TRBV2
CDR3aa: ASSDHRGNQPQH

d_gene: .
v_gene: TRBV21-1
CDR3aa: AISTGSNLSGNTIY

d_gene: .
v_gene: TRBV6-1
CDR3aa: ASSDRDKNTGELF

d_gene: .
v_gene: TRBV10-3
CDR3aa: AIRQDHQTEAF

d_gene: TRBD2
v_gene: TRBV5-1
CDR3aa: ASSFRSSASGGHYNEQF

d_gene: TRBD1
v_gene: TRBV6-6
CDR3aa: ASSYSGQATYEQY

d_gene: .
v_gene: TRBV7-8
CDR3aa: ASSLSRLKDEKLF

d_gene: TRBD1
v_gene: TRBV6-5
CDR3aa: ASSFDRGSYEQY

d_gene: TRBD1
v_gene: TRBV25-1
CDR3aa: ASSGGTGRGQPQH